This T cell receptor (beta chain) was obtained from a study of graft-versus-host responses after intestinal transplantation. Study details: Anti-thymocyte globulin served as induction for all recipients, who then took tacrolimus and steroids for three to four years.

Study-wide findings and caveats: Some GvH clones were seen earlier in gut or blood, suggesting intestinal origin.

As for this clone: Its antigen is unknown.

The table came from immunoSEQ multiplex PCR; TCRdb's copy has only in-frame clones and leaves some out. The data contain approximately 71,000 clones, 89% of them singletons. CDR1 is KGHSH, CDR2 LQKENI, per germline. The CDR3 loop spans 14 amino acids. Trimming cost V 3 bases and J 5 bases, with 13 bases left between them. This specimen consisted of unstimulated CD8+ T cells sorted from spleen or lymph node cells, obtained before intestinal transplant. The sequence came from a human donor who received an intestinal transplant. This sequence joins TRBV18 and TRBJ1-1; D might be TRBD1 (5 bases). The CDR3 region is CASSPPRGRTEAFF. In nucleotides, the CDR3 is TGTGCCAGCTCACCCCCAAGGGGTAGGACTGAAGCTTTCTTT.